This record covers a single T cell receptor beta chain. CDR3 size: 15 residues. The V segment lost 0 bases and the J segment 10 bases; nucleotides outside the gene matches: 8. Germline assignment: CDR1 SGHRS and CDR2 YFSETQ. Template switching by 5'RACE produced TCR cDNA, adding a universal primer site and UMIs. TCRdb re-called the 5' RACE reads through MiXCR, storing one row per CDR3 protein. Among more than 95,000 distinct CDR3 sequences listed, about 8.4% were seen once. This sample is drawn from a study of T cells after yellow fever vaccination. The genes are TRBV5-1 and TRBJ2-1, with 9 bases matching TRBD2. The source of this sequence is a man aged 18 to 30 who received the YFV17D yellow fever vaccine. The sample in question was CD8+ T cells sorted from PBMCs, obtained on the day of the yellow fever booster vaccination. The CDR3 DNA reads TGCGCCAGCAGCTTGGAGAGCGGGGGGTTCGACGAGCAGTTCTTC. Translated: CASSLESGGFDEQFF. Supplemented by reference TRBV5-1 and TRBJ2-1, the full variable domain reads KAGVTQTPRYLIKTRGQQVTLSCSPISGHRSVSWYQQTPGQGLQFLFEYFSETQRNKGNFPGRFSGRQFSNSRSEMNVSTLELGDSALYLCASSLESGGFDEQFFGPGTRLTVL.